The clone carrying this TCR beta chain was found a few times. Unique molecular identifiers tagged the TCRbeta library. TCRdb re-analysed the PCR reads in MiXCR, keeping a single row per CDR3 protein. The sample has some 200,000 distinct CDR3 sequences, approximately 7% seen once. The data belong to a study of T-cell reconstitution after alpha-beta-depleted transplantation in children. V shed 1 base, J shed 5 bases, and the junction held 4 bases outside the gene matches. Germline V gene sequence: CDR1 LGHNA, CDR2 YNFKEQ. The CDR3 has 15 residues. This rearrangement joins TRBV4-2 to TRBJ2-5; 10 positions match TRBD2. The sequence derives from a boy between 2 and 15 years old with acute lymphoblastic leukemia, due to receive a stem cell transplant. Sequences were derived from PBMCs, sampled before TCRalphabeta/CD19-depleted stem cell transplant. The CDR3, as DNA: TGTGCCAGCAGCCAAGTCCTAGCGGGAGTGGAGACCCAGTACTTC. It codes for CASSQVLAGVETQYF.